This TCR beta chain was profiled in a study of CD8+ T cells in alopecia areata. Whole-study context: Each of the treated patients was given oral tofacitinib, 5 to 10 mg twice daily, for moderate-to-severe alopecia areata. Study-level results: Scalp sample data also include resident alphabeta T cells from normal skin. Many expanded lesional clones persisted in scalp and blood during tofacitinib treatment.

About this clone itself: The antigen remains unidentified.

The CDR3 runs 16 residues. Trimming left V 6 bases short and J 8 bases short, with 23 bases between. Germline V CDR1 and CDR2: LNHDA, SQIVND (reference sequence). As the sequencing template, cDNA was produced by extracting RNA and reverse transcribing it. Clones were sequenced by immunoSEQ multiplex PCR, and TCRdb holds only the in-frame ones, with some missing. In the table there are under 250,000 clones, more than 60% of which are singletons. Regarding treatment: oral pan-JAK inhibitor, 5-10 mg twice daily. Alopecia areata patients provided lesional scalp punch biopsies and peripheral blood. The source was CD4+ T cells sorted from blood, collected around week 42, from a patient treated with tofacitinib. The TCR originated in a human donor with alopecia areata. The J gene is TRBJ1-5, the V gene TRBV19; no clear D. The DNA of the CDR3 is TGTGCCAGTAGCACCAGTGGGGTACTCGTGCGTGAGCCCCAGCATTTT. Its translation is CASSTSGVLVREPQHF.